This T cell receptor beta chain was recorded in a study of beta chain features in type 1 diabetes. Trimming took 7 bases from V and 4 from J, leaving 28 bases between them. The CDR3 contains 18 residues. Germline loops: CDR1 LGHNT, CDR2 FRNRAP. Reverse transcribing all isolated RNA meant expressed TCRB transcripts were sequenced. Repertoires were generated with immunoSEQ multiplex PCR, while TCRdb's copy carries only in-frame clones and drops some. The profile covers around 200,000 clones, with around 13% appearing a single time and approximately 0.62% taken by the ten largest. V usage is TRBV12-5 and J usage is TRBJ1-1; a possible D gene is TRBD1 (6 bases). The sequencing sample was made of central memory CD4+ T cells from blood. The TCR originated in a woman aged 18-29 years in good health. The CDR3 DNA is TGTGCTAGTGTCGCCTTCAGGGTCGGGGGGGCCGGGGGCACTGAAGCTTTCTTT. Its protein product is CASVAFRVGGAGGTEAFF.